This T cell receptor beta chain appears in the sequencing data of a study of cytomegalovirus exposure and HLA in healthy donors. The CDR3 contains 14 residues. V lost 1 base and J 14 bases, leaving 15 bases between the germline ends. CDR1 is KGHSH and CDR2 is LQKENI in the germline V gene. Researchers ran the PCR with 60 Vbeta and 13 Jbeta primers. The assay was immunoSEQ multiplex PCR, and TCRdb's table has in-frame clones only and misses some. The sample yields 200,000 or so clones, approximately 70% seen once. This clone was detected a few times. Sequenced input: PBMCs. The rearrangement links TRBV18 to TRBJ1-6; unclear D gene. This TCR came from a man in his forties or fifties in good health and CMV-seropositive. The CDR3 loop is CASSPLGGRETLHF. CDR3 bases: TGTGCCAGCTCACCACTCGGCGGCCGTGAGACCCTCCACTTT.